Listed below are T cell receptor beta chains from one sample, sequenced in a study of T cell responses to AZD1222 COVID-19 vaccine. Profiled with immunoSEQ multiplex PCR; TCRdb holds only in-frame clones, not every one. The sample has about 180,000 clones, around 88% seen once. Material: peripheral blood, obtained on day 0 of AZD1222 vaccination. The receptors were sampled from an adult in good health. Both conserved end residues are part of each CDR3. Each record gives: clone size, D gene, J gene, V gene, CDR3 DNA, CDR3 protein. The D gene is left open where the match is weak. Clone size appears in some rows only: once, few, many, or a class for an expanded clone.

- - TRBJ1-2 TRBV5-6 TGTGCCAGCAGGGGGGATAACTATGGCTACACCTTC CASRGDNYGYTF
- TRBD1 TRBJ2-5 TRBV5-1 TGCGCCAGCAGCCCAACCCCGACAGGGCAGGAAGAGACCCAGTACTTC CASSPTPTGQEETQYF
- - TRBJ1-2 TRBV3-1/TRBV3-2 TGTGCCAGCAGCCAAGAGCCCCCGGGGAATAACTATGGCTACACCTTC CASSQEPPGNNYGYTF
- TRBD1 TRBJ1-1 TRBV7-3 TGTGCCAGCAGCCCCGGACAGGGGAACACTGAAGCTTTCTTT CASSPGQGNTEAFF
- TRBD1 TRBJ1-6 TRBV14 TGTGCCAGCAGCCGGGACAGGGGGACCTCACCCCTCCACTTT CASSRDRGTSPLHF
- - TRBJ2-1 TRBV5-1 TGCGCCAGCAGCCCAGGACTGCGCAATGAGCAGTTCTTC CASSPGLRNEQFF
- TRBD2 TRBJ2-1 TRBV5-4 TGTGCCAGCAGCTTGAGGGCACTAGCGGGTGGAGGGGATGAGCAGTTCTTC CASSLRALAGGGDEQFF
once TRBD1 TRBJ1-5 TRBV28 TGTGCCAGCAGCCCCAGGGGGGCAGGGGCAGGCCAGCCCCAGCATTTT CASSPRGAGAGQPQHF
- TRBD1 TRBJ1-5 TRBV19 TGTGCCAGTAGTGTTACAGGGGGCTATCAGCCCCAGCATTTT CASSVTGGYQPQHF
- - TRBJ2-7 TRBV28 TGTGCCAGCAGTTTATCTCTGGCCTACGAGCAGTACTTC CASSLSLAYEQYF
few - TRBJ1-1 TRBV30 TGTGCCTGGACCGAGGGGAGGGGGAACACTGAAGCTTTCTTT CAWTEGRGNTEAFF
- - TRBJ1-5 TRBV20-1 TGCAGTGCTAGTTTGGCGGATGATCAGCCCCAGCATTTT CSASLADDQPQHF
once TRBD1 TRBJ1-1 TRBV10-1 TGCGCCAGCAGTGAAGGGACAGGGAACACTGAAGCTTTCTTT CASSEGTGNTEAFF
- - TRBJ2-1 TRBV11-2 TGTGCCAGCAGCTTAGATTCCCCCCGACACCGTGATAAGTACAATGAGCAGTTCTTC CASSLDSPRHRDKYNEQFF
- - TRBJ1-6 TRBV28 TGTGCCAGCAGACTTGGACTAGGTTCGTCACCCCTCCACTTT CASRLGLGSSPLHF
- - TRBJ1-1 TRBV3-1/TRBV3-2 TGTGCCAGCAGCCAAGGCCAGGAAGCTTTCTTT CASSQGQEAFF
- - TRBJ1-1 TRBV7-8 TGTGCCAGCAGCTTAGCGTTCGGAGGTTTCGAAGCTTTCTTT CASSLAFGGFEAFF
few TRBD1 TRBJ1-3 TRBV5-8 TGTGCCAGCAGGGAGACAGGGGCGATTGGAAACACCATATATTTT CASRETGAIGNTIYF
- TRBD1 TRBJ1-2 TRBV27 TGTGCCAGCAGTCTCTATCAGGGGGACTATGGCTACACCTTC CASSLYQGDYGYTF
- TRBD2 TRBJ2-1 TRBV18 TGTGCCAGCTCACCTGGGACTAGCGGATACAATGAGCAGTTCTTC CASSPGTSGYNEQFF
- TRBD1 TRBJ1-4 TRBV9 TGTGCCAGCAGCGCCCGGGGTGCAGGGGGGGAACTGTTTTTT CASSARGAGGELFF
- TRBD1 TRBJ1-2 TRBV5-1 TGCGCCAGCAGCGGGGACAGTTTGACCTATGGCTACACCTTC CASSGDSLTYGYTF
- - TRBJ1-2 TRBV2 TGTGCCAGCAGTGTCTACACTAACTATGGCTACACCTTC CASSVYTNYGYTF
once TRBD1 TRBJ1-3 TRBV10-3 TGTGCCATCAGCAGGGGGGCTCGGGGTTCTGGAAACACCATATATTTT CAISRGARGSGNTIYF
once - TRBJ1-6 TRBV7-3 TGTGCCAGCAGCCTAACAGGGAGATCACCCCTCCACTTT CASSLTGRSPLHF
- - TRBJ2-7 TRBV28 TGTGCCAGCAGTGACGGGAGACTATCCTACGAGCAGTACTTC CASSDGRLSYEQYF
once TRBD1 TRBJ2-7 TRBV30 TGTGCCTGGAGACAGACAGGGTACGAGCAGTACTTC CAWRQTGYEQYF
- TRBD1 TRBJ1-6 TRBV30 TGTGCCTGGAGTGTTTATACAGGGGGTTCACCCCTCCACTTT CAWSVYTGGSPLHF
once - TRBJ1-5 TRBV4-2 TGTGCCAGCAGCCAAGAGGGTTGGCAGCCCCAGCATTTT CASSQEGWQPQHF
once TRBD1 TRBJ1-2 TRBV11-2 TGTGCCAGCAGCCAGGGACAGGGGCGGCTAAAGAGCAACTATGGCTACACCTTC CASSQGQGRLKSNYGYTF
- - TRBJ2-5 TRBV28 TGTGCCAGCAGTTTGATCAGCGGCCAAGAGACCCAGTACTTC CASSLISGQETQYF